This entry lists 11 T cell receptor beta chains sequenced from one sample in a study of T-cell reconstitution after alpha-beta-depleted transplantation in children. TCRbeta library preparation incorporated unique molecular identifiers. Using its own MiXCR run on the PCR reads, TCRdb lists one record per CDR3 protein. Here the sample spans hundreds of thousands of distinct CDR3 sequences, 10% to 15% being singletons. The material sequenced was PBMCs, mostly from graft donor cells, taken 360 days after TCRalphabeta/CD19-depleted stem cell transplant. Receptors originate from a male patient younger than 18 who had a stem cell transplant for acute myeloid leukemia, so the T cells may come from the graft donor.

This clonotype was recorded a few times. V gene TRBV9 combines with J gene TRBJ2-1; 7 positions agree with TRBD2. The V segment lost 2 bases and the J segment 9 bases; nucleotides outside the gene matches: 11. The CDR3 extends over 15 amino acids. Germline CDR1 reads SGDLS; CDR2 reads YYNGEE. This CDR3 is CASSVSGKEIGEQFF. CDR3 sequence (DNA): TGTGCCAGCAGCGTCAGCGGGAAGGAGATTGGTGAGCAGTTCTTC. Looking up the rest from reference TRBV9 and TRBJ2-1 gives the full variable domain: DSGVTQTPKHLITATGQRVTLRCSPRSGDLSVYWYQQSLDQGLQFLIQYYNGEERAKGNILERFSAQQFPDLHSELNLSSLELGDSALYFCASSVSGKEIGEQFFGPGTRLTVL.

CDR3 coding DNA: TGCAGTGCTGTCACAGGGTCCCCTTCCTACGAGCAGTACTTC. Protein sequence: CSAVTGSPSYEQYF. The rearrangement links TRBV20-1 to TRBJ2-7, with D tentatively TRBD1 (6 bases). Trimming removed 5 bases at V and 1 base at J, with 15 bases between. This CDR3 has 14 amino acids. Germline CDR1 is DFQATT and CDR2 is SNEGSKA (reference sequence).

This clonotype was seen ten or more times. The rearrangement uses TRBV28 and TRBJ2-3; D possibly corresponds to TRBD2 (5 bases). The V end lost 4 bases, the J end lost 3 bases, and 11 bases lay between the germline ends. Germline CDR1 reads MDHEN; CDR2 reads SYDVKM. CDR3 size: 14 residues. The CDR3, as DNA: TGTGCCAGCAGTTATCTTGGCGGGACAGATACGCAGTATTTT. Protein product: CASSYLGGTDTQYF.

The chain is built from TRBV23-1 and TRBJ2-5; 7 bases fit TRBD1. TRBV23-1 is known as an ORF, though its function is uncertain. This CDR3 is built from 16 residues. Losses at the gene ends were 4 bases for V and 5 bases for J; bases not matched to a gene: 13. Here the CDR3 DNA reads TGCGCCAGCAGTCCCCCCCGCAGGGGGATAATGGAGACCCAGTACTTC. It codes for CASSPPRRGIMETQYF.

The rearrangement uses TRBV7-3 and TRBJ2-1; 7 bases are shared with TRBD2. CDR3 size: 16 residues. Looked up from germline, CDR1 is SGHTA and CDR2 is FQGTGA. V gave up 5 bases and J gave up 0 bases; unmatched junction bases: 7. In DNA form, the CDR3 reads TGTGCCAGCAGCCCTATAGCGGGTCGCTCCTACAATGAGCAGTTCTTC. The encoded protein is CASSPIAGRSYNEQFF.

This clonotype was detected only a few times. The chain combines TRBV11-3 with TRBJ2-3; 8 nucleotides align to TRBD2. With 3 bases clipped from V and 4 bases from J, the junction kept 15 bases outside the gene matches. CDR1 SGHNT and CDR2 YENEEA come from the germline V gene. CDR3 length: 18 amino acids. As DNA, the CDR3 is TGTGCCAGCAGCTTCCCCAGGACTAGCTCGCCCGAGTCAGATACGCAGTATTTT. Its protein product is CASSFPRTSSPESDTQYF.

The table lists this clonotype with many counts. The chain joins TRBV28 to TRBJ1-1; tentative D call: TRBD1 (5 bases). The germline V and J ends were trimmed by 8 bases and 3 bases, with 10 bases remaining between them. This CDR3 is built from 12 residues. From germline, CDR1 is MDHEN and CDR2 SYDVKM. CDR3 sequence: CASQVGDTEAFF. CDR3 nucleotides: TGTGCCAGCCAGGTAGGGGACACTGAAGCTTTCTTT.

The chain employs TRBV6-2 or TRBV6-3 and TRBJ2-1; 10 bases are a match to TRBD2. The CDR3 runs to 13 residues. Losses at the gene ends were 6 bases for V and 8 bases for J; bases not matched to a gene: 4. Germline CDR1 is MNHEY and CDR2 is SVGEGT. The CDR3, as DNA: TGTGCCAGCAGATCTAGCGGGAGTGATGAGCAGTTCTTC. This translates into CASRSSGSDEQFF.

This clonotype was recorded many times. The V and J genes are TRBV5-1 and TRBJ2-2, with 8 nucleotides matching TRBD2. Trimming cost V 2 bases and J 8 bases; bases outside gene matches: 8. The CDR3 runs to 15 residues. Germline assignment: CDR1 SGHRS and CDR2 YFSETQ. The CDR3 sequence is CASSFGSGTTGELFF. The CDR3 nucleotides are TGCGCCAGCAGCTTTGGTAGCGGGACTACTGGGGAGCTGTTTTTT.

This clonotype was seen only a few times. CDR3 sequence reads: CASSVGPRTGANEKLFF. The CDR3 nucleotides read TGTGCCAGCAGCGTAGGACCCAGGACAGGGGCGAATGAAAAACTGTTTTTT. V gene TRBV9 combines with J gene TRBJ1-4; 9 nucleotides line up with TRBD1. Germline values: CDR1 SGDLS, CDR2 YYNGEE. The CDR3 is 17 residues long. V lost 0 bases and J lost 5; bases outside the gene matches: 8. Full variable domain (outside the CDR3, taken from reference TRBV9 and TRBJ1-4): DSGVTQTPKHLITATGQRVTLRCSPRSGDLSVYWYQQSLDQGLQFLIQYYNGEERAKGNILERFSAQQFPDLHSELNLSSLELGDSALYFCASSVGPRTGANEKLFFGSGTQLSVL.

This clonotype occurred many times. The chain is built from TRBV6-2 or TRBV6-3 and TRBJ2-5, with 9 nucleotides matching TRBD1. This CDR3 comprises 14 residues. The J segment lost 5 bases and the V segment lost 6 bases, leaving 7 bases of the junction unmatched. Per the germline V gene, CDR1 is MNHEY and CDR2 is SVGEGT. The CDR3: CASSRDRVRETQYF. CDR3 coding DNA: TGTGCCAGCAGCCGGGACAGGGTTCGGGAGACCCAGTACTTC.